This T cell receptor beta chain stems from a study of Ad26.COV2.S vaccination and SARS-CoV-2 variants. Study-wide context: Recipients of Ad26.COV2.S got it intramuscularly, once or twice 56 days apart.

The CDR3 totals 14 residues. Trimming took off 4 bases at V and 5 bases at J, with 15 bases between the two ends. Germline V gene lookup returns CDR1 SGHDT and CDR2 YYEEEE. In regard to this clone: Antigen unknown.

Study-level points and caveats: From the TCR breadth and depth analyses, total T cell responses may have been underestimated.

Treatment specified: roughly 20 received Ad26.COV2.S at low or high dose, single or two shots; 5 received placebo; per-sample allocation not given. Sampling occurred on day 63 after the first vaccine or placebo injection. Clones were sequenced by immunoSEQ multiplex PCR, and TCRdb holds only the in-frame ones, with some missing. In the table there are 440,000 or so clones, about 92% of which are singletons. The sequence came from a person aged 18-60 years who received the Ad26.COV2.S COVID-19 vaccine or a placebo. The material sequenced was peripheral blood, taken in a trial of Ad26.COV2.S vaccine versus placebo. The gene calls are TRBV5-6 and TRBJ1-2; perhaps TRBD1 as D (5 bases). In nucleotides, the CDR3 is TGTGCCAGCAGCCCACCTGGGACGCCTTATGGCTACACCTTC. It is translated as CASSPPGTPYGYTF.